The clone carrying this T cell receptor beta chain was counted ten times or more. Amplification yielded TCR beta CDR3 regions, with RNA transcripts as the source. Initially, a first-round RT-PCR of the TCR CDR3 employed the HTBI primer set. TCRdb re-derived calls from the multiplex PCR reads in MiXCR, one entry per CDR3 protein. Of hundreds of thousands of distinct CDR3 sequences in the sample, around 25% were seen once. Uncontrolled infection, other autoimmune disease, pregnancy and lactation each barred patients from inclusion. The data stem from a study of T cells in Graves' hyperthyroidism and ophthalmopathy. CDR3 length: 15 residues. Losses at the gene ends were 6 bases for V and 4 bases for J; bases not matched to a gene: 3. Germline lookup yields CDR1 SNHLY and CDR2 FYNNEI.

Sequencing was carried out using blood. The source of this sequence is a man aged 45-60 years with Graves' hyperthyroidism. The chain recombines TRBV2 with TRBJ2-1; 13 bases are shared with TRBD2. Here the CDR3 reads CASSGTSGKYNEQFF. CDR3 DNA: TGTGCCAGCAGCGGGACTAGCGGGAAATACAATGAGCAGTTCTTC.